These 2 T cell receptor beta chains share one sample of origin, sequenced in a study of T cells in localized non-small cell lung cancer (dated by TCRdb to about 2020). The library was prepared using the immunoSEQ multiplex PCR assay. Held by TCRdb, this immuneACCESS table contains in-frame sequences only and omits some clones. Under half of the omission traces to an unresolved V gene where checked; the cause of the rest is unknown. Here the sample has 65,000 to 80,000 clones; roughly 83% occur a single time. 1.3% of the sample is in the top ten clones. Source: peripheral blood, taken before any cancer treatment. Receptor source: a female donor at least 60 years old with stage I lung adenocarcinoma.

Worth noting for this clone: Compared with germline, one end of the junction differs, possibly owing to a read error. This sequence joins TRBV7-8 and TRBJ2-6, with D maybe TRBD2 (6 bases). Germline V gene lookup returns CDR1 SGHVS and CDR2 FQNEAQ. The CDR3 extends over 18 amino acids. In DNA form, the CDR3 reads TGTGCCAGCAGCTTAAGCGGGCAGGGTTTCCCTGGGGCCAACATCCTGACTTTC. This translates into CASSLSGQGFPGANILTF.

The rearrangement links TRBV2 to TRBJ1-1; D gene unclear. The V end lost 8 bases, the J end lost 1 base, and 8 bases lay between the germline ends. Germline V lookup: CDR1 SNHLY, CDR2 FYNNEI. The CDR3 extends over 12 amino acids. The CDR3 loop reads CASRDPNTEAFF. CDR3 nucleotides: TGTGCCAGCCGCGACCCGAACACTGAAGCTTTCTTT.